This T cell receptor (beta chain) was found in a study of blood T cell repertoires in COVID-19. Study context: Sample material is recorded as cDNA or gDNA derived from T cells, B-cell-depleted T cells, or PBMCs.

With respect to this clone: One junction end does not reproduce the germline sequence, and a read error may be involved.

CDR1 is SQVTM and CDR2 is ANQGSEA in the germline V gene. The length of the CDR3 is 13 residues. Assay used: immunoSEQ multiplex PCR; TCRdb lists only in-frame clones, some missing. The sample includes 140,000 to 150,000 clones, about four fifths of them seen just once. This TCR came from a man between 65 and 85 years old who had recovered from COVID-19. The chain has TRBV29-1 and TRBJ2-3, with a weak D call TRBD1 (5 bases). The sample taken for sequencing was peripheral blood. The DNA for the CDR3 is TGCAGCGTTGATAAGGGGTTCACAGATGCGCAGTATTTT. Translating gives CSVDKGFTDAQYF.